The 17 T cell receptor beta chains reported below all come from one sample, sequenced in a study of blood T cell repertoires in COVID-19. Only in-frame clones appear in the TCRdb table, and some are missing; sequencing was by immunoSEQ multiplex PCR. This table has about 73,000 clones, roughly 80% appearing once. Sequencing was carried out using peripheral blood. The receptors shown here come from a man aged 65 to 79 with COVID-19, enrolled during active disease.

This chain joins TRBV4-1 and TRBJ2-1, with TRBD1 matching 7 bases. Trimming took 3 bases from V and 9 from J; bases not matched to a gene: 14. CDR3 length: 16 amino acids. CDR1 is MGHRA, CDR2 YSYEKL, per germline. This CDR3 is CASSHLDRVSGAEQFF. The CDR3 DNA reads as TGCGCCAGCAGCCATTTAGACAGGGTCTCCGGAGCTGAGCAGTTCTTC.

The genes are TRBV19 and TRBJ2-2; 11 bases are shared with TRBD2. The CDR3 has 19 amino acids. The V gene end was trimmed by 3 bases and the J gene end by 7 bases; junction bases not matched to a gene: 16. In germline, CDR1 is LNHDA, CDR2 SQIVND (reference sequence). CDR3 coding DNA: TGTGCCAGTAGTATCTTGGACAGGAGACTAGCGGGACAGGTCGGGGAGCTGTTTTTT. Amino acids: CASSILDRRLAGQVGELFF. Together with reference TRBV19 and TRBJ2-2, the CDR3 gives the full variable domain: DGGITQSPKYLFRKEGQNVTLSCEQNLNHDAMYWYRQDPGQGLRLIYYSQIVNDFQKGDIAEGYSVSREKKESFPLTVTSAQKNPTAFYLCASSILDRRLAGQVGELFFGEGSRLTVL.

CDR3 sequence: CASSRRSAGSNQPQHF. The CDR3 coding sequence is TGTGCCAGCAGTAGACGGTCCGCGGGTAGCAATCAGCCCCAGCATTTT. This rearrangement joins TRBV28 to TRBJ1-5, with D unclear. Germline V gene data show CDR1 as MDHEN and CDR2 as SYDVKM. There are 16 residues in the CDR3. V was clipped by 5 bases and J by 0 bases, with 14 bases between them. The full variable domain, its missing parts supplied by reference TRBV28 and TRBJ1-5, is DVKVTQSSRYLVKRTGEKVFLECVQDMDHENMFWYRQDPGLGLRLIYFSYDVKMKEKGDIPEGYSVSREKKERFSLILESASTNQTSMYLCASSRRSAGSNQPQHFGDGTRLSIL.

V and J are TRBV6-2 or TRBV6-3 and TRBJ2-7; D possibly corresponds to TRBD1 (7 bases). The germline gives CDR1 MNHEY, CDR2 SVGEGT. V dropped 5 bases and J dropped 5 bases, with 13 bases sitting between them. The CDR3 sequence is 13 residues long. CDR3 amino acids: CASSTVRGDEQYF. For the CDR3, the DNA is TGTGCCAGCAGTACCGTCAGGGGGGACGAGCAGTACTTC.

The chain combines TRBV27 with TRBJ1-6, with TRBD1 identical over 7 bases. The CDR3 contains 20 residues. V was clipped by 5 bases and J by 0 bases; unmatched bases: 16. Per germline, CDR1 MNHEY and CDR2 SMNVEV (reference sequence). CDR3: CASSHVGTESDSSYNSPLHF. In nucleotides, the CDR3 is TGTGCCAGCAGTCACGTCGGGACAGAAAGTGACAGCTCCTATAATTCACCCCTCCACTTT.

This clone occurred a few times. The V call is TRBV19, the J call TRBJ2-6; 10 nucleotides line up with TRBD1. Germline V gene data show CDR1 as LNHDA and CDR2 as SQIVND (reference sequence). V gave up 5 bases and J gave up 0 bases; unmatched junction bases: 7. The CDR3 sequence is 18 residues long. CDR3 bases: TGTGCCAGTAGTCCACCGGGACAGGGGCACTCTGGGGCCAACGTCCTGACTTTC. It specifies CASSPPGQGHSGANVLTF.

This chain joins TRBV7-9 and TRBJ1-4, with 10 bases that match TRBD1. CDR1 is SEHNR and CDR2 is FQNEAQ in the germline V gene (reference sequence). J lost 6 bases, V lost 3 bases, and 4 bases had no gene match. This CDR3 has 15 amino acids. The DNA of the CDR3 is TGTGCCAGCAGCTTTCTTGGGACAGGGGATGAAAAACTGTTTTTT. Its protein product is CASSFLGTGDEKLFF.

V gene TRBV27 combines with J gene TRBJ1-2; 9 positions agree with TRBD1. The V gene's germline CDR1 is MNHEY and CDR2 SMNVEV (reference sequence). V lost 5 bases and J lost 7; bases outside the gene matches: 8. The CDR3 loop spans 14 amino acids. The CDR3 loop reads CASSTFTGGGGYTF. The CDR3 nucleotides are TGTGCCAGCAGTACTTTTACAGGGGGCGGTGGCTACACCTTC.

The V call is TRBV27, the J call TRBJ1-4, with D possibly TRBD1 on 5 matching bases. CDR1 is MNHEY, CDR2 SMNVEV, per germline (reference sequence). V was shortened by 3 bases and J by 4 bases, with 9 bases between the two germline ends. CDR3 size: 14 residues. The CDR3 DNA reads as TGTGCCAGCAGTTTTGGGGGGGGTAATGAAAAACTGTTTTTT. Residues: CASSFGGGNEKLFF.

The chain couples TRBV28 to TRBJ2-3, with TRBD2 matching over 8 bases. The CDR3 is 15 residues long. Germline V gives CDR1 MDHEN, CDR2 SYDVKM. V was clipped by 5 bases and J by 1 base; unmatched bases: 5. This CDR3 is CASSPGGEGTDTQYF. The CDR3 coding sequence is TGTGCCAGCAGTCCCGGGGGGGAGGGCACAGATACGCAGTATTTT.

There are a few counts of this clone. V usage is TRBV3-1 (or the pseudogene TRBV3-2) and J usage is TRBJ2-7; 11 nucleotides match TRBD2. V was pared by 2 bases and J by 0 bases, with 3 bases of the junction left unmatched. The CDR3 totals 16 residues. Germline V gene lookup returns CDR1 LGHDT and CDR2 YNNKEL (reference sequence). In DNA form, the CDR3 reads TGTGCCAGCAGCCAAATAGCGGGGGGGAGCTCCTACGAGCAGTACTTC. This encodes CASSQIAGGSSYEQYF.

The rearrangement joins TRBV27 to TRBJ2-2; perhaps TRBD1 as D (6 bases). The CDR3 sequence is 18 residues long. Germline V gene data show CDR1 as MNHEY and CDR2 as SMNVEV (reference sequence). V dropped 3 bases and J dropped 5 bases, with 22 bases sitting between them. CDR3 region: CASSFVPGHPPGTGELFF. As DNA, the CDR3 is TGTGCCAGCAGTTTCGTCCCGGGACACCCCCCCGGTACCGGGGAGCTGTTTTTT.

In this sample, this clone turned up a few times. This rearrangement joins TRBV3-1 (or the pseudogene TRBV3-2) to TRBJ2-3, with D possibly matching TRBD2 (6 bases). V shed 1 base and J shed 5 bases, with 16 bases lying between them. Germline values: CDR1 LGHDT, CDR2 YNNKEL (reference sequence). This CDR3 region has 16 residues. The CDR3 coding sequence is TGTGCCAGCAGCCAAGCCTGGAAGGGAGGTGGAGATACGCAGTATTTT. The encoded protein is CASSQAWKGGGDTQYF.

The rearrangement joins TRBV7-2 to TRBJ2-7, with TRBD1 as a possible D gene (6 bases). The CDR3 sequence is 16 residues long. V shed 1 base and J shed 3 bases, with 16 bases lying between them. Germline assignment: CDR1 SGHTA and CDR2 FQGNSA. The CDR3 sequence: CASSLDLGHAGYEQYF. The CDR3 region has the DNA TGTGCCAGCAGCTTAGATTTGGGACACGCTGGCTACGAGCAGTACTTC.

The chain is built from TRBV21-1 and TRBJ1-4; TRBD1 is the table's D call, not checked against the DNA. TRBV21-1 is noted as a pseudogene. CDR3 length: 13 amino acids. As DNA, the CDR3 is TGTGCCAGCAGCAAACAGGGTAATGAAAAACTGTTTTTT. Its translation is CASSKQGNEKLFF.

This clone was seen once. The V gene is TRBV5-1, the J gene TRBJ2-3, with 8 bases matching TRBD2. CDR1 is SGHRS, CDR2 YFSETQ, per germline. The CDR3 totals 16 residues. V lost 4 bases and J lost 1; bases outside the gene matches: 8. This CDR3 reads CASSPPSGGGTDTQYF. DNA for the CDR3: TGCGCCAGCAGCCCCCCATCGGGAGGGGGCACAGATACGCAGTATTTT.

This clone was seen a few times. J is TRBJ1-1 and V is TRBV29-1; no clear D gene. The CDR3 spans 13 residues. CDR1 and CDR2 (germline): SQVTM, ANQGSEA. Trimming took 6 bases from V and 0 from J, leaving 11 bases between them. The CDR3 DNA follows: TGCAGCGTCCCGCGGTCGATGAACACTGAAGCTTTCTTT. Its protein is CSVPRSMNTEAFF. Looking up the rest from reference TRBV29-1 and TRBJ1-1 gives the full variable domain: SAVISQKPSRDICQRGTSLTIQCQVDSQVTMMFWYRQQPGQSLTLIATANQGSEATYESGFVIDKFPISRPNLTFSTLTVSNMSPEDSSIYLCSVPRSMNTEAFFGQGTRLTVV.